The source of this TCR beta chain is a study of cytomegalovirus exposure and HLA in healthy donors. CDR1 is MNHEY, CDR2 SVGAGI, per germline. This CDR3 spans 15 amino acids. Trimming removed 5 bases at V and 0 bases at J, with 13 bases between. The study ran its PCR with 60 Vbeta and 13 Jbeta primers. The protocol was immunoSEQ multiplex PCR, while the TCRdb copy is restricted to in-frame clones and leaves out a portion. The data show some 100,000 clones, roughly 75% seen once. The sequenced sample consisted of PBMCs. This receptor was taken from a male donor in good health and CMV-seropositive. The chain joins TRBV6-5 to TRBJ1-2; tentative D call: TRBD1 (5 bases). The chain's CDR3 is CASSRQRIANYGYTF. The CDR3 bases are TGTGCCAGCAGTCGACAGCGCATAGCTAACTATGGCTACACCTTC.